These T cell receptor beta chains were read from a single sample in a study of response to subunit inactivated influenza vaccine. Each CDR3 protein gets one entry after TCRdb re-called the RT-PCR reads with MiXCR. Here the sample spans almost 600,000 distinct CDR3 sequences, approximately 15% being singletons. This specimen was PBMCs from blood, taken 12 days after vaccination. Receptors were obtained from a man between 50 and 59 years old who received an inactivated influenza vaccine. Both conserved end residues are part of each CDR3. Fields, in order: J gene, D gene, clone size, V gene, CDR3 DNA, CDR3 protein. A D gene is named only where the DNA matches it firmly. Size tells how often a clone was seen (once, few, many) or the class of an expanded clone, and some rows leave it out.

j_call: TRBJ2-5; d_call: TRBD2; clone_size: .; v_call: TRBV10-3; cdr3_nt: TGTGCCACCAGCAGCGGGAGGTCTGTAAGCGGTGAGACCCAGTACTTC; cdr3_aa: CATSSGRSVSGETQYF
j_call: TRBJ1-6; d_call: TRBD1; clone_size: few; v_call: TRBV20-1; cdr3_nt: TGCAGTGCTAGATTGACAGGGTCAGACTATAATTCACCCCTCCACTTT; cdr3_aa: CSARLTGSDYNSPLHF
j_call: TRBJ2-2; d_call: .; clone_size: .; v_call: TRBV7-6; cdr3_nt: TGTGCCAGCAGCCCACTAGCAGGCGGGGAGCTGTTTTTT; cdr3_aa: CASSPLAGGELFF
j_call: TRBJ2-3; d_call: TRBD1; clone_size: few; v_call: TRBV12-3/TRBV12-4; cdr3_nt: TGTGCCAGCACCCTGGGGGACAGGCGGACAGATACGCAGTATTTT; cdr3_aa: CASTLGDRRTDTQYF
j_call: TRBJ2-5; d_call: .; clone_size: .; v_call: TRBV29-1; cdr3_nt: TGCAGCGTTCGGGGCAGGGTGAGGGTGGAGACCCAGTACTTC; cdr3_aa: CSVRGRVRVETQYF
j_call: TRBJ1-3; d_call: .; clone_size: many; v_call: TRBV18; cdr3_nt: TGTGCCAGCTCACCAAATTCTGGAAACACCATATATTTT; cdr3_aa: CASSPNSGNTIYF
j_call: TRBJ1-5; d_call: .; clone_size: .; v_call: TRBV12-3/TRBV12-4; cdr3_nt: TGTGCCAGCAGTTTAAGGGGTCGGACGGTCTCCAATCAGCCCCAGCATTTT; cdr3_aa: CASSLRGRTVSNQPQHF
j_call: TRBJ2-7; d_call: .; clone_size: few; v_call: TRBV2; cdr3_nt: TGTGCCAGCAGTGAGGGGGTACTTTCGTCCTACGAGCAGTACTTC; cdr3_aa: CASSEGVLSSYEQYF
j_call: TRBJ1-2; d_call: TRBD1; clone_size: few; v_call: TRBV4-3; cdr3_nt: TGCGCCAGCAGCCAAGAGCAGACAGGGGCAGGCTATGGCTACACCTTC; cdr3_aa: CASSQEQTGAGYGYTF
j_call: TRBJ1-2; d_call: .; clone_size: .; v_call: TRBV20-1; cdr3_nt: TGCAGTGCCCACCCGCAGGGTGGTGGCTACACCTTC; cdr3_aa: CSAHPQGGGYTF
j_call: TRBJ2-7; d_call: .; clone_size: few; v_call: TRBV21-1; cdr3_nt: TGTGCCAGCAGCAAAGTTTCGGGGACAGGGCTGGCCTACGAGCAGTACTTC; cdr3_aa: CASSKVSGTGLAYEQYF
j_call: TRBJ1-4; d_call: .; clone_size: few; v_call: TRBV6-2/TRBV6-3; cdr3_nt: TGTGCCAGCAGTAGTCGAGGCCGGCTTGAAAAACTGTTTTTT; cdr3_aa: CASSSRGRLEKLFF
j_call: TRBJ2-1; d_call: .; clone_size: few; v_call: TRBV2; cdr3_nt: TGTGCCAGCAGCGCTCTGGGGACTGTGGGACGACCGGAGGTTAATGAGCAGTTCTTC; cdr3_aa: CASSALGTVGRPEVNEQFF
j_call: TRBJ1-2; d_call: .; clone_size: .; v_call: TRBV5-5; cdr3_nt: TGTGCCAGCAGACGCGGAACCGGGACCGCCTATGGCTACACCTTC; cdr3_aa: CASRRGTGTAYGYTF
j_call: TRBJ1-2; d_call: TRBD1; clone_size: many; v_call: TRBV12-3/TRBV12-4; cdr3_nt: TGTGCCAGCAGTTTTGGGACAGTCTATGGCTACACCTTC; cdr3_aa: CASSFGTVYGYTF
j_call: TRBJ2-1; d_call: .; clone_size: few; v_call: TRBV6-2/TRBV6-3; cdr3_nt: TGTGCCAGCAGTTACTCCCAGGGCTACAATGAGCAGTTCTTC; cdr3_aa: CASSYSQGYNEQFF
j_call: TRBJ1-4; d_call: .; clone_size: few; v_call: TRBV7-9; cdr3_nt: TGTGCCAGCAGCCGCGGCCGGGCTGATGGGGGAAAACTGTTTTTT; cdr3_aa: CASSRGRADGGKLFF
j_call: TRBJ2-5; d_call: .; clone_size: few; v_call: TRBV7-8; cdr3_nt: TGTGCCAGCAGCCAAAGAGTCGGGGTGGGGTACCAAGAGACCCAGTACTTC; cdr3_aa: CASSQRVGVGYQETQYF
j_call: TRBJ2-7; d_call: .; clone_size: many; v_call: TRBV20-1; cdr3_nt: TGCAGTGCTAGAAGGGACGAGAGCTACGAGCAGTACTTC; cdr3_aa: CSARRDESYEQYF
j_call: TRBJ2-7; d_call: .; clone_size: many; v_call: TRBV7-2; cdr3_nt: TGTGCCAGCAGCTTTACCGGGAACTACGAGCAGTACTTC; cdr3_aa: CASSFTGNYEQYF
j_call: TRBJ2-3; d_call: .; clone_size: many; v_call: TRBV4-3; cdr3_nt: TGCGCCAGCAGCCAAGATACCCTCTCAGATACGCAGTATTTT; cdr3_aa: CASSQDTLSDTQYF
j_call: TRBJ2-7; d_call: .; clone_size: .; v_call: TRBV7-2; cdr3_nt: TGTGCCAGCAGCCTGACGGTTGCCGAGCAGTACTTC; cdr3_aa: CASSLTVAEQYF
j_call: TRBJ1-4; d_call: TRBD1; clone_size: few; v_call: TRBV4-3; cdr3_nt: TGCGCCAGCAGCAAGACGACAGGGGCCGATGAAAAACTGTTTTTT; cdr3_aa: CASSKTTGADEKLFF
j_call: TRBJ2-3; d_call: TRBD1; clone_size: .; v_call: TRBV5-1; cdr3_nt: TGCGCCAGCAGCTTGCGACAGGGTTCAGATACGCAGTATTTT; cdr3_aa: CASSLRQGSDTQYF
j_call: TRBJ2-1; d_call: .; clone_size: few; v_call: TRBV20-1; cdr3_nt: TGCAGTGCTAGATGGAGCAATGAGCAGTTCTTC; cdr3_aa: CSARWSNEQFF
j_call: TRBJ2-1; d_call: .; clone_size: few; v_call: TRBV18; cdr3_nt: TGTGCCAGCTCACCCCGAGGAGTAGGTGAGCAGTTCTTC; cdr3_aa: CASSPRGVGEQFF
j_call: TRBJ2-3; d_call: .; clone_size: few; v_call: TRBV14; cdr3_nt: TGTGCCAGCAGCCAAGCACTCATAGATACGCAGTATTTT; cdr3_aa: CASSQALIDTQYF
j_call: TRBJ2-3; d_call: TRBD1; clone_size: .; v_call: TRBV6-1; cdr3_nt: TGTGCCAGCAGAGGACAGGGGGAGACAGATACGCAGTATTTT; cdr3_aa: CASRGQGETDTQYF
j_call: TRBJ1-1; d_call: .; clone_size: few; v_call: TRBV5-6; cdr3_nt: TGTGCCAGCAGCTTGGCGGGATGCACTGAAGCTTTCTTT; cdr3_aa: CASSLAGCTEAFF
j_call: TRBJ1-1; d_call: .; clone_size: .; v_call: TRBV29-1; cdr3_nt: TGCAGCGGTGGACAGATGAACACTGAAGCTTTCTTT; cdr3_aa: CSGGQMNTEAFF
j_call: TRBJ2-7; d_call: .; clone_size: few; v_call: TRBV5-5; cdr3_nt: TGTGCCAGCAGCTCCTACCACTACGAGCAGTACTTC; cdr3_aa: CASSSYHYEQYF
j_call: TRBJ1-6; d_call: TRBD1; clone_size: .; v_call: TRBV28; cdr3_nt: TGTGCCTCAATTAGGACAGGGTACTATAATTCACCCCTCCACTTT; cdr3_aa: CASIRTGYYNSPLHF
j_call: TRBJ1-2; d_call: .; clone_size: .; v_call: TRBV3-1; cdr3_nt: TGTGCCAGCAGCCGCTCGGGTGGCGGCTACACCTTC; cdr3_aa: CASSRSGGGYTF
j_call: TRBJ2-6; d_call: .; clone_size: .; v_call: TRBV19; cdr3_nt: TGTGCCAGTAGTCCGGGTGGAGGGGCCAACGTCCTGACTTTC; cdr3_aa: CASSPGGGANVLTF
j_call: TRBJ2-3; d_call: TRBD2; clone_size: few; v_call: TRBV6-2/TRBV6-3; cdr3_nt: TGTGCCAGCAGTGGGCATAGCGGGAGGGCCGGAGATACGCAGTATTTT; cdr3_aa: CASSGHSGRAGDTQYF
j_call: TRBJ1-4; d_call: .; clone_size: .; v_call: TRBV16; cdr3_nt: TGTGCCAGCAGCATCGTCAGCGGTGGTGAAAAACTGTTTTTT; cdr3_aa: CASSIVSGGEKLFF
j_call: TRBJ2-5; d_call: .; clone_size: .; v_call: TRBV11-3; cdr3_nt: TGTGCCAGCAGCCCGGGACTTTCCGAGACCCAGTACTTC; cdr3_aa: CASSPGLSETQYF
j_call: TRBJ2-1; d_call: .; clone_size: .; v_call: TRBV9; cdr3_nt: TGTGCCAGCAGCGTAGCTACCTACAATGAGCAGTTCTTC; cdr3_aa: CASSVATYNEQFF
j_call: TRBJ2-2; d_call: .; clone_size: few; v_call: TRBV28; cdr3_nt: TGTGCCAGCAGTTTTGAGGGCGCTTACTGGGAGCTGTTTTTT; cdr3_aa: CASSFEGAYWELFF
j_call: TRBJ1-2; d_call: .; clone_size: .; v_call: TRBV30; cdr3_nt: TGTGCCTGGACTAGGACGGTCAACCTCGGCTATGGCTACACCTTC; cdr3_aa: CAWTRTVNLGYGYTF
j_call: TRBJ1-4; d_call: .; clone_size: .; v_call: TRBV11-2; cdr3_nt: TGTGCCAGCAGCCTAGGGGGGCGTGAAAAACTGTTTTTT; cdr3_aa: CASSLGGREKLFF
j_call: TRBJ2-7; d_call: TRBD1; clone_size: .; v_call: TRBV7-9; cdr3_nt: TGTGCCAGCAGCGTTGGACAGGGGAATTACGAGCAGTACTTC; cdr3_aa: CASSVGQGNYEQYF
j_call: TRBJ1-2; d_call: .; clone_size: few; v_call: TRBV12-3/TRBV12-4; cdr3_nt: TGTGCCAGCAGTTTAGAGGGGTTTGGGGGCTATGGCTACACCTTC; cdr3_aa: CASSLEGFGGYGYTF
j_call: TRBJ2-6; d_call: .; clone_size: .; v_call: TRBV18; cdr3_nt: TGTGCCAGCTCACAGGGCTCTGGGGCCAACGTCCTGACTTTC; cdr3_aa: CASSQGSGANVLTF
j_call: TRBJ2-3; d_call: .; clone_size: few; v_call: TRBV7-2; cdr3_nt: TGTGCCAGCAGCTTAGGGACTCACACAGATACGCAGTATTTT; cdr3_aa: CASSLGTHTDTQYF
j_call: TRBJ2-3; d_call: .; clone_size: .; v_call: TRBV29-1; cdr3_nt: TGCAGCGTTGGTAGTGTTTTGGCAGATACGCAGTATTTT; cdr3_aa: CSVGSVLADTQYF
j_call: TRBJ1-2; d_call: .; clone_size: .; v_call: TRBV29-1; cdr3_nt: TGCAGCGTTGAAGGGCAGGGTAATGGCTACACCTTC; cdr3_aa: CSVEGQGNGYTF
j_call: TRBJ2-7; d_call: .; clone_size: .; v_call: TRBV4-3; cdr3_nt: TGCGCCAGCAGCCAAGATTCGGGGTTCCCCTACGAGCAGTACTTC; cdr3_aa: CASSQDSGFPYEQYF
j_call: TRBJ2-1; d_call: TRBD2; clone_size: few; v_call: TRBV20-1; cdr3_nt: TGCAGTGCTAAGGGGAGCGGGAGGGGTCACAATGAGCAGTTCTTC; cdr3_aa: CSAKGSGRGHNEQFF
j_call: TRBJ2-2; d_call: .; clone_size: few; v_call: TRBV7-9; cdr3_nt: TGTGCCAGCAGATCGCTTACAGGGACCGGGGAGCTGTTTTTT; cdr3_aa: CASRSLTGTGELFF
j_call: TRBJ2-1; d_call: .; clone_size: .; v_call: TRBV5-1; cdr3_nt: TGCGCCAGCAGCTTGGAACCACAGGGTAACTTCGAGCAGTTCTTC; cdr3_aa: CASSLEPQGNFEQFF
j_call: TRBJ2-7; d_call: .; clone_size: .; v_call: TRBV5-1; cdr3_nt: TGCGCCAGCAGCTTGGATGGCGGGCCATCCTACGAGCAGTACTTC; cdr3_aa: CASSLDGGPSYEQYF
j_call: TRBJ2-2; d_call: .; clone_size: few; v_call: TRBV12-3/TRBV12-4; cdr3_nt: TGTGCCAGCAGTTGGGGGGTTGGAGGGCAAGCGAACACCGGGGAGCTGTTTTTT; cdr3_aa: CASSWGVGGQANTGELFF
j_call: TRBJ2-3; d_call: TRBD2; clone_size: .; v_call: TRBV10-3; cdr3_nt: TGTGCCATCAGTGACCCAGGTCGACTAGCGGTAGTGGGCACAGATACGCAGTATTTT; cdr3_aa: CAISDPGRLAVVGTDTQYF